Below are 6 T cell receptor beta chains sequenced from a single sample in a study of circulating and synovial CD4+ cells in juvenile arthritis. Repertoires were generated with immunoSEQ multiplex PCR, while TCRdb's copy carries only in-frame clones and drops some. The table lists about 32,000 clones, over 85% of them singletons. Sequenced material: CD4+ T cells from blood. These receptor sequences come from a human donor with juvenile idiopathic arthritis.

CDR3 coding DNA: TGTGCCAGCAGTGAAGCCCCAACAGGGACCAATGAGCAGTTCTTC. Translation: CASSEAPTGTNEQFF. The chain joins TRBV6-1 to TRBJ2-1, with D possibly matching TRBD1 (6 bases). Germline values: CDR1 MNHNS, CDR2 SASEGT. This CDR3 region has 15 residues. V lost 0 bases, J lost 6 bases, and 12 bases lay in between.

The gene calls are TRBV11-2 and TRBJ2-7; D perhaps matches TRBD1 (6 bases). Trimming removed 3 bases from V and 0 bases from J, with 12 bases in between. The CDR3 spans 15 residues. Germline CDR1 reads SGHAT; CDR2 reads FQNNGV. The CDR3 reads CASSFDRLYSYEQYF. CDR3 DNA: TGTGCCAGCAGCTTCGACAGGTTGTACTCCTACGAGCAGTACTTC.

The chain combines TRBV29-1 with TRBJ2-5; D gene uncertain. The V end was cut by 6 bases, the J end by 5 bases, with 13 bases between. The CDR3 spans 12 residues. From germline, CDR1 is SQVTM and CDR2 ANQGSEA. CDR3 in amino acids: CSVGSAYETQYF. For the CDR3, the DNA is TGCAGCGTGGGCAGTGCTTACGAGACCCAGTACTTC.

CDR3 loop: CASSLNTGELFF. The CDR3 nucleotides read TGTGCCAGCAGCCTTAATACCGGGGAGCTGTTTTTT. The J gene is TRBJ2-2, the V gene TRBV11-3, with D unclear. Germline V gene sequence: CDR1 SGHNT, CDR2 YENEEA. V was pared by 5 bases and J by 5 bases, with 6 bases between. This CDR3 has 12 residues.

The chain links TRBV27 to TRBJ2-3; D not resolved. Trimming left V 0 bases short and J 2 bases short, with 9 bases between. This CDR3 region has 15 residues. Per the germline V gene, CDR1 is MNHEY and CDR2 is SMNVEV (reference sequence). The CDR3 protein is CASSLSAVNTDTQYF. The DNA of the CDR3 is TGTGCCAGCAGTTTATCGGCGGTTAACACAGATACGCAGTATTTT.

The chain is built from TRBV19 and TRBJ2-1; 7 bases fit TRBD2. The CDR3 runs 15 residues. CDR1 LNHDA and CDR2 SQIVND come from the germline V gene (reference sequence). Trimming cost V 10 bases and J 0 bases; bases outside gene matches: 9. CDR3: CATSPSGYSYNEQFF. DNA of the CDR3: TGTGCCACCTCACCTAGCGGCTACTCCTACAATGAGCAGTTCTTC.